This TCR beta chain was observed in a study of T cell responses to AZD1222 COVID-19 vaccine (dated by TCRdb to about 2021). Study-level background: AZD1222 recipients with second doses at about 4 weeks or about 12 weeks were pooled, because spike-specific TCR depth and breadth did not differ between schedules. TCR sequencing was performed for 230 to 250 trial participants, of whom roughly 200 were given two doses of AZD1222 and some 26 were given two doses of MenACWY control vaccine. Trial participants were enrolled by age into 18-55, 56-69 and 70-plus year subgroups, with roughly 160, 29 and 62 TCR-sequenced participants respectively.

The intended sense of this specimen's time point label: baseline before first vaccination. Samples from vaccinated people were obtained from the UK trials COV001 and COV002, which included a single-blind randomized controlled phase 2/3 trial of AZD1222 (ChAdOx1 nCoV-19) in healthy adults. Trial participant PBMC samples were collected at day 0 and day 28 after the second dose for TCRbeta chain sequencing. A note on this clone: Its antigen is not yet known. No base-level quality is on record; no much larger clone is a single base apart.

What the authors observed across the whole study: Conclusions about previously exposed vaccinees are limited, since just a handful of AZD1222 recipients were seropositive for SARS-CoV-2 at baseline. CD4 TCRs associated with the vaccine covered the entire spike protein, and the dominant responses were in regions 160-218 and 743-854. In the small 56-69-year group, the increase in depth fell short of significance, most likely because of low power. Because no day 14 peak-response samples were available, repertoires were characterized only after the peak T cell response. Most participants were white British and females outnumbered males, and the authors suggested that clonal diversity may have been underestimated. Spike-specific TCR breadth and depth rose significantly after two AZD1222 doses compared with day 0 and with MenACWY recipients. Reportedly, almost half of the unique spike-specific TCRs recognized epitopes lying outside the regions that are mutated in the B.1.351 and B.1.1.7 variants.

The CDR3 regions of human TCRbeta chains were analyzed by immunosequencing. For the original study's pipeline: TCRs in the repertoires were compared against a reference library of SARS-CoV-2-specific TCRs that had been generated with the MIRA antigen-specificity platform. Breadth was defined as the fraction of unique TCRs that were SARS-CoV-2-associated. Depth was defined as the fraction of total T cells that were SARS-CoV-2-associated. Each spike-specific TCR was assigned to its reactive spike region and to a CD4 or CD8 class using the MIRA data. Log10-transformed breadth and depth values were compared by one-way ANOVA with Sidak's multiple comparisons tests. What TCRdb holds here is the immuneACCESS table cut down to in-frame rearrangements. Part of the clones is not present; checked against another copy, under half of the missing clones reflect an unresolved V gene, and the others are unexplained. V and J calls and clone size are given by that table; D and trimming were obtained from the DNA. For this sample the table gives more than 85,000 clones, of which approximately 80% were detected only once. Of the sample, around 20% is held by the ten largest clones.

Spanning cysteine to phenylalanine, the CDR3 consists of 14 amino acids. Only the CDR3 portion is preserved as DNA: 42 bases, with reading frame beginning at the first base. CDR1 and CDR2 were assigned from the germline V gene (reference sequence) as SEHNR and FQNEAQ. Trimming at the junction amounts to 4 bases on V and 5 bases on J, and the germline ends lie 12 bases apart. The sequence joins TRBV7-9 to TRBJ2-1; no D segment can be confidently identified. This TCR derives from an adult in good health. The sample consisted of peripheral blood, taken on day 0 of AZD1222 vaccination. CDR3 region: CASSSVRQNNEQFF. The sequence in DNA is TGTGCCAGCAGCTCCGTCAGGCAGAACAATGAGCAGTTCTTC.